What follows are 30 T cell receptor beta chains derived from one specimen sequenced in a study of PD-1 blockade in classical Hodgkin lymphoma. Every patient experienced relapse after autologous stem cell transplantation, and brentuximab vedotin exposure varied. The protocol was immunoSEQ multiplex PCR, while the TCRdb copy is restricted to in-frame clones and leaves out a portion. The profile covers about 23,000 clones, with about two thirds appearing a single time and about 18% taken by the ten largest. The specimen was peripheral blood mononuclear cells (PBMCs), collected at baseline. Every receptor here comes from a human donor with classical Hodgkin lymphoma.

This clone was found a few times. The rearrangement links TRBV5-1 to TRBJ2-3, with 9 bases identical to TRBD2. Per germline, CDR1 SGHRS and CDR2 YFSETQ. This CDR3 comprises 19 residues. V lost 4 bases, J lost 2 bases, and 17 bases stayed unmatched. CDR3 DNA sequence: TGCGCCAGCAGCGAGTTACCGGGACTAGCTTCTCGGGACACAGATACGCAGTATTTT. It is translated as CASSELPGLASRDTDTQYF.

In its sample, this clone ranks as large (0.1 to 1%). As DNA, the CDR3 is TGTGCCAGCACTCGATACAGCGATAGCAATCAGCCCCAGCATTTT. As protein: CASTRYSDSNQPQHF. The gene calls are TRBV28 and TRBJ1-5; D remains unclear. The CDR3 covers 15 residues. The V end lost 7 bases, the J end lost 0 bases, and 13 bases lay between the germline ends. In germline, CDR1 is MDHEN, CDR2 SYDVKM. Combining the CDR3 with reference TRBV28 and TRBJ1-5 gives the whole variable domain DVKVTQSSRYLVKRTGEKVFLECVQDMDHENMFWYRQDPGLGLRLIYFSYDVKMKEKGDIPEGYSVSREKKERFSLILESASTNQTSMYLCASTRYSDSNQPQHFGDGTRLSIL.

This clone turned up a few times. V usage is TRBV27 and J usage is TRBJ1-6; maybe TRBD1 (5 bases). The CDR3 totals 12 residues. V lost 5 bases to trimming and J lost 10 bases, with 9 bases between them. CDR1 and CDR2 (germline): MNHEY, SMNVEV (reference sequence). CDR3 in amino acids: CASSPWGSPLHF. Written as DNA, the CDR3 is TGTGCCAGCAGTCCATGGGGGTCACCCCTCCACTTT.

This clone came up once. V and J are TRBV28 and TRBJ2-6; 7 positions match TRBD2. V shed 4 bases and J 2 bases; nucleotides not matched to a gene: 2. The CDR3 runs to 15 residues. The germline V gene encodes CDR1 MDHEN and CDR2 SYDVKM. The CDR3 DNA reads TGTGCCAGCAGTTCCCGGGGGGCTGGGGCCAACGTCCTGACTTTC. This translates into CASSSRGAGANVLTF. The entire variable domain, with the rest obtained from reference TRBV28 and TRBJ2-6, is as follows: DVKVTQSSRYLVKRTGEKVFLECVQDMDHENMFWYRQDPGLGLRLIYFSYDVKMKEKGDIPEGYSVSREKKERFSLILESASTNQTSMYLCASSSRGAGANVLTFGAGSRLTVL.

The V and J genes are TRBV11-2 and TRBJ2-2, with unresolved D. Trimming stripped 3 bases from V and 6 bases from J, with 5 bases between. CDR1 is SGHAT, CDR2 FQNNGV, per germline. This CDR3 has 12 amino acids. The CDR3 loop reads CASSFGAGELFF. The CDR3 bases are TGTGCCAGCAGCTTTGGGGCCGGGGAGCTGTTTTTT.

The V call is TRBV19, the J call TRBJ1-2; unclear D gene. Trimming took off 6 bases at V and 3 bases at J, with 8 bases between the two ends. Germline V gene lookup returns CDR1 LNHDA and CDR2 SQIVND (reference sequence). The CDR3 has 12 residues. The CDR3 coding sequence is TGTGCCAGTAGGAGAGACCACTATGGCTACACCTTC. This sequence encodes CASRRDHYGYTF.

This clone was counted only a few times. The gene calls are TRBV28 and TRBJ1-6; D is possibly TRBD1 (5 bases). CDR3 size: 12 residues. V lost 5 bases to trimming and J lost 13 bases, with 12 bases between them. Per germline, CDR1 MDHEN and CDR2 SYDVKM. In DNA form, the CDR3 reads TGTGCCAGCAGTACTCCGCAGGGTCCCCTCCACTTT. Its protein product is CASSTPQGPLHF.

This sequence joins TRBV5-4 and TRBJ1-6; 10 bases fit TRBD1. CDR3 length equals 15 residues. Trimming cost V 4 bases and J 6 bases; bases outside gene matches: 4. Germline loops: CDR1 SGHNT, CDR2 YYREEE (reference sequence). CDR3: CASSGGQGFNSPLHF. CDR3 nucleotide sequence: TGTGCCAGCAGCGGGGGACAGGGGTTTAATTCACCCCTCCACTTT.

In DNA form, the CDR3 reads TGCAGCGTTGAGGGGACTGGGTCCTCCTACAATGAGCAGTTCTTC. Amino acid sequence: CSVEGTGSSYNEQFF. The chain carries TRBV29-1 and TRBJ2-1; TRBD2 is a possible D gene (6 bases). This CDR3 has 15 amino acids. Per the germline V gene, CDR1 is SQVTM and CDR2 is ANQGSEA. Trimming removed 3 bases at V and 0 bases at J, with 12 bases between.

The CDR3 sequence: CASSVLGTSGGYNEQFF. In DNA, the CDR3 is TGTGCCAGCAGTGTACTTGGGACTAGCGGGGGGTACAATGAGCAGTTCTTC. J is TRBJ2-1 and V is TRBV28, with 15 bases that match TRBD2. The ends lost 5 bases at V and 4 bases at J; junction bases unmatched: 6. The CDR3 runs 17 residues. Germline V gene lookup returns CDR1 MDHEN and CDR2 SYDVKM.

Only one count was recorded for this clone. The chain is built from TRBV4-2 and TRBJ2-1; no clear D. The germline V gene has CDR1 LGHNA and CDR2 YNFKEQ. V was clipped by 0 bases and J by 6 bases, with 12 bases between them. The CDR3 consists of 15 residues. CDR3 DNA sequence: TGTGCCAGCAGCCAAGATTTGGGAACTTCCAATGAGCAGTTCTTC. Residues: CASSQDLGTSNEQFF.

This chain links TRBV19 with TRBJ1-2; D not certain. Germline CDR1 and CDR2: LNHDA and SQIVND (reference sequence). The CDR3 runs to 13 residues. The ends were cut back, 5 bases at V and 7 bases at J, with 14 bases in the middle. CDR3: CASSLLGISGYTF. CDR3 DNA sequence: TGTGCCAGTAGTCTCTTAGGGATCAGTGGCTACACCTTC.

This clone has only a few counts. This chain uses TRBV10-3 with TRBJ2-5; 7 bases are shared with TRBD2. The CDR3 consists of 16 residues. CDR1 ENHRY and CDR2 SYGVKD come from the germline V gene. V was pared by 4 bases and J by 1 base, with 9 bases of the junction left unmatched. This chain's CDR3 is CAISGGGRGPQETQYF. Written as DNA, the CDR3 is TGTGCCATCAGTGGCGGGGGAAGGGGCCCCCAAGAGACCCAGTACTTC.

The V gene is TRBV29-1, the J gene TRBJ2-5; D is possibly TRBD2 (6 bases). V gave up 3 bases and J gave up 1 base, with 9 bases separating them. CDR3 length: 13 amino acids. Looked up from germline, CDR1 is SQVTM and CDR2 is ANQGSEA. The CDR3 here is CSVDGGAQETQYF. Here the CDR3 DNA reads TGCAGCGTTGACGGCGGGGCCCAAGAGACCCAGTACTTC.

The chain carries TRBV10-2 and TRBJ2-1, with 11 bases matching TRBD2. This CDR3 has 13 residues. The V and J ends lost 7 bases and 7 bases, in that order; junction bases with no gene match: 3. Germline V gives CDR1 WSHSY, CDR2 SAAADI. CDR3 nucleotides: TGCGCCAGCACGACTAGCGGGGAGAATGAGCAGTTCTTC. Translation gives CASTTSGENEQFF.

The chain joins TRBV7-5 to TRBJ2-3; no DNA check was done on the table's D call, TRBD2. TRBV7-5 is listed as a pseudogene. This CDR3 has 17 amino acids. CDR3 DNA: TGTGCCAGAAGCTTAGTATCGCTTAGGGGGGGCTCCGATACGCAGTATTTT. Residues: CARSLVSLRGGSDTQYF.

This clone was detected once. The J gene is TRBJ2-1, the V gene TRBV28, with 8 bases identical to TRBD1. Per germline, CDR1 MDHEN and CDR2 SYDVKM. This CDR3 is built from 14 residues. Trimming took 3 bases from V and 6 from J; bases not matched to a gene: 4. The CDR3: CASSLPDRVNEQFF. In nucleotides, the CDR3 is TGTGCCAGCAGTTTGCCGGACAGGGTCAATGAGCAGTTCTTC.

The chain is built from TRBV10-3 and TRBJ2-3; 11 positions match TRBD2. J lost 2 bases, V lost 2 bases, and 18 bases had no gene match. The CDR3 length is 21 residues. In germline, CDR1 is ENHRY, CDR2 SYGVKD. This chain's CDR3 is CAISEPTTSGTPLQYTDTQYF. In nucleotides, the CDR3 is TGTGCCATCAGTGAGCCCACGACTAGCGGGACCCCTTTACAATACACAGATACGCAGTATTTT.

The chain employs TRBV5-1 and TRBJ1-2; 7 bases match TRBD1. Germline trimming cut 7 bases from V and 6 bases from J; bases unmatched to any gene: 6. This CDR3 has 12 residues. CDR1 is SGHRS and CDR2 is YFSETQ in the germline V gene. CDR3 nucleotide sequence: TGCGCCAGCTACGGACAGGATGATGGCTACACCTTC. It codes for CASYGQDDGYTF.

The CDR3 sequence is CASSGSSYEQYF. The CDR3 DNA reads TGTGCCAGCTCTGGCAGCTCCTACGAGCAGTACTTC. J is TRBJ2-7 and V is TRBV6-6; no firm D call. V was cut by 8 bases and J by 0 bases, with 8 bases left in between. This CDR3 region has 12 residues. Germline CDR1 reads MNHNY; CDR2 reads SVGAGI (reference sequence).

V usage is TRBV19 and J usage is TRBJ1-1, with 9 bases that match TRBD1. V was pared by 5 bases and J by 6 bases, with 7 bases of the junction left unmatched. This CDR3 spans 14 amino acids. CDR1 and CDR2 (germline): LNHDA, SQIVND (reference sequence). CDR3 DNA sequence: TGTGCCAGTAGTTTTACAGGGGGCCCATCTGAAGCTTTCTTT. It yields the protein CASSFTGGPSEAFF.

This clone was seen a few times. The chain uses TRBV9 and TRBJ2-1; possible D gene TRBD1, 6 bases. There are 15 residues in the CDR3. The V gene lost 0 bases and the J gene lost 6 bases, with 13 bases spanning the gap. The V gene's germline CDR1 is SGDLS and CDR2 YYNGEE. As DNA, the CDR3 is TGTGCCAGCAGCGTAGATGAGGGGGTCTTCAATGAGCAGTTCTTC. Translation: CASSVDEGVFNEQFF.

This clone was found a few times. The rearrangement uses TRBV7-9 and TRBJ2-5; D perhaps matches TRBD2 (5 bases). The CDR3 sequence is 13 residues long. Trimming took off 5 bases at V and 4 bases at J, with 11 bases between the two ends. The germline CDR1 and CDR2 sequences are SEHNR and FQNEAQ (reference sequence). The CDR3 region is CASSPRGPETQYF. The DNA of the CDR3 is TGTGCCAGCAGCCCGAGAGGGCCAGAGACCCAGTACTTC.

The table lists this clone with a few counts. V is TRBV5-8 and J is TRBJ1-5; D remains ambiguous. Trimming left V 4 bases short and J 5 bases short, with 13 bases between. Per the germline V gene, CDR1 is SGHTS and CDR2 is YDEGEE. The CDR3 runs 14 residues. The CDR3 here is CASSLGSLYQPQHF. CDR3 DNA: TGTGCCAGCAGCCTGGGCAGCCTTTATCAGCCCCAGCATTTT.

This CDR3 is CATSRGGPSTGELFF. For the CDR3, the DNA is TGTGCCACCAGCAGAGGGGGGCCTAGCACCGGGGAGCTGTTTTTT. This rearrangement joins TRBV15 to TRBJ2-2; tentatively, D is TRBD1 (6 bases). Germline CDR1 reads LNHNV; CDR2 reads YYDKDF (reference sequence). V lost 1 base and J lost 4, with 10 bases in between. CDR3 size: 15 residues.

The gene calls are TRBV28 and TRBJ2-1; 12 bases align to TRBD1. Germline trimming cut 3 bases from V and 6 bases from J; bases unmatched to any gene: 6. CDR3 length: 16 residues. The germline V gene encodes CDR1 MDHEN and CDR2 SYDVKM. CDR3 residues: CASSFTGTGGRNEQFF. The CDR3 DNA reads TGTGCCAGCAGTTTTACCGGGACAGGGGGCCGCAATGAGCAGTTCTTC.

In this sample, this clone turned up a few times. The CDR3 loop reads CASSGGPGRTYEQYF. The CDR3 DNA is TGTGCCAGCAGCGGAGGGCCTGGCAGGACCTACGAGCAGTACTTC. This sequence joins TRBV7-9 and TRBJ2-7; tentatively, D is TRBD2 (6 bases). Trimming pared 5 bases from V and 2 bases from J, leaving 16 bases between. This CDR3 spans 15 amino acids. Germline V gives CDR1 SEHNR, CDR2 FQNEAQ (reference sequence).

This clone was counted a few times. CDR3 in DNA: TGTGCCAGCAGCTTATCCCAGAGCACAACTAATGAAAAACTGTTTTTT. Its protein product is CASSLSQSTTNEKLFF. The V gene is TRBV7-9, the J gene TRBJ1-4, with D uncertain. CDR3 length: 16 residues. With 2 bases removed from V and 0 bases from J, the gap between germline ends came to 10 bases. From germline, CDR1 is SEHNR and CDR2 FQNEAQ (reference sequence).

The chain joins TRBV19 to TRBJ1-5, with D unresolved. This CDR3 spans 15 amino acids. CDR1 is LNHDA, CDR2 SQIVND, per germline (reference sequence). Trimming took 3 bases from V and 4 from J, leaving 13 bases between them. CDR3 bases: TGTGCCAGTAGTATTTTGGACGGTAATAATCAGCCCCAGCATTTT. This gives the protein CASSILDGNNQPQHF.

The chain couples TRBV19 to TRBJ2-4, with TRBD1 identical over 7 bases. CDR1 is LNHDA, CDR2 SQIVND, per germline (reference sequence). This CDR3 is built from 14 residues. With V trimmed by 3 bases and J by 3 bases, 2 bases remained unmatched. CDR3 sequence reads: CASSIDRDKNIQYF. CDR3 DNA sequence: TGTGCCAGTAGTATTGACAGGGACAAAAACATTCAGTACTTC.